Listed below are T cell receptor beta chains from one sample, sequenced in a study of human T cells and chemical hapten exposure. TCRdb called the RACE reads again in MiXCR, with one record for every CDR3 protein. The sample includes a few hundred thousand distinct CDR3 sequences, around 6% of them seen just once. Sample: whole blood, taken in connection with sensitization to the hapten diphenylcyclopropenone (DPC). These TCRs come from a woman under 30 with alopecia areata. Some clones in this sample may be carry-over from other donors' samples. Both conserved end residues are part of each CDR3. The order of the fields is CDR3 protein, CDR3 DNA, clone size, V gene, J gene, D gene, CDR3 length. The D gene is left open where the match is weak. Only part of the rows carry a size: once, few, many, or a class if the clone is expanded.

cdr3_aa: CASRPQGPEAFF; cdr3_nt: TGTGCCAGCAGGCCTCAGGGGCCTGAAGCTTTCTTT; clone_size: many; v_call: TRBV14; j_call: TRBJ1-1; d_call: -; cdr3_length: 12
cdr3_aa: CASSQDSGFEQYF; cdr3_nt: TGTGCCAGCAGCCAAGATTCGGGGTTCGAGCAGTACTTC; clone_size: many; v_call: TRBV3-1; j_call: TRBJ2-7; d_call: -; cdr3_length: 13
cdr3_aa: CASINHTTNSPLHF; cdr3_nt: TGTGCCAGCATAAACCATACTACTAATTCACCCCTCCACTTT; clone_size: -; v_call: TRBV28; j_call: TRBJ1-6; d_call: -; cdr3_length: 14
cdr3_aa: CASSYSTVAGANVLTF; cdr3_nt: TGTGCCAGCAGTTACTCAACAGTCGCTGGGGCCAACGTCCTGACTTTC; clone_size: -; v_call: TRBV6-2/TRBV6-3; j_call: TRBJ2-6; d_call: -; cdr3_length: 16
cdr3_aa: CASSSPTDTQYF; cdr3_nt: TGTGCCAGCAGTTCCCCCACAGATACGCAGTATTTT; clone_size: many; v_call: TRBV28; j_call: TRBJ2-3; d_call: -; cdr3_length: 12
cdr3_aa: CASRRTLSDTQYF; cdr3_nt: TGTGCCAGCCGGCGGACTCTCTCAGATACGCAGTATTTT; clone_size: many; v_call: TRBV28; j_call: TRBJ2-3; d_call: -; cdr3_length: 13
cdr3_aa: CSVEDSGNTQYF; cdr3_nt: TGCAGCGTTGAGGATTCAGGGAATACGCAGTATTTT; clone_size: many; v_call: TRBV29-1; j_call: TRBJ2-3; d_call: -; cdr3_length: 12
cdr3_aa: CASSPGTSGGEEDTQYF; cdr3_nt: TGTGCCAGCAGCCCTGGGACTAGCGGGGGGGAGGAAGATACGCAGTATTTT; clone_size: -; v_call: TRBV3-1; j_call: TRBJ2-3; d_call: TRBD2; cdr3_length: 17
cdr3_aa: CASSSNRVKGTEAFF; cdr3_nt: TGTGCCAGCAGTTCAAACAGGGTTAAGGGCACTGAAGCTTTCTTT; clone_size: many; v_call: TRBV7-6; j_call: TRBJ1-1; d_call: -; cdr3_length: 15
cdr3_aa: CASSPPPPLTDTQYF; cdr3_nt: TGTGCCAGCTCACCACCTCCACCCCTCACAGATACGCAGTATTTT; clone_size: few; v_call: TRBV18; j_call: TRBJ2-3; d_call: -; cdr3_length: 15
cdr3_aa: CASSQEGAGGTEAFF; cdr3_nt: TGCGCCAGCAGCCAAGAGGGGGCAGGGGGGACTGAAGCTTTCTTT; clone_size: -; v_call: TRBV4-1; j_call: TRBJ1-1; d_call: TRBD1; cdr3_length: 15
cdr3_aa: CSARGDRRSSYNSPLHF; cdr3_nt: TGCAGTGCTAGAGGGGACCGCCGTAGCTCCTATAATTCACCCCTCCACTTT; clone_size: many; v_call: TRBV20-1; j_call: TRBJ1-6; d_call: -; cdr3_length: 17
cdr3_aa: CASSFAVTDTQYF; cdr3_nt: TGCGCCAGCAGCTTCGCCGTCACAGATACGCAGTATTTT; clone_size: many; v_call: TRBV5-1; j_call: TRBJ2-3; d_call: -; cdr3_length: 13
cdr3_aa: CASSPPTGANEKLFF; cdr3_nt: TGTGCCAGCTCACCTCCGACAGGGGCTAATGAAAAACTGTTTTTT; clone_size: many; v_call: TRBV18; j_call: TRBJ1-4; d_call: TRBD1; cdr3_length: 15
cdr3_aa: CASSPPGQVHDTQYF; cdr3_nt: TGTGCCAGCAGTCCCCCTGGACAGGTCCACGATACGCAGTATTTT; clone_size: many; v_call: TRBV28; j_call: TRBJ2-3; d_call: TRBD1; cdr3_length: 15
cdr3_aa: CASSYRQGAAFF; cdr3_nt: TGTGCCAGCAGTTACCGGCAGGGTGCAGCTTTCTTT; clone_size: -; v_call: TRBV6-2/TRBV6-3; j_call: TRBJ1-1; d_call: -; cdr3_length: 12
cdr3_aa: CASSVDGGYQPQHF; cdr3_nt: TGTGCCAGCAGCGTAGACGGCGGTTATCAGCCCCAGCATTTT; clone_size: many; v_call: TRBV9; j_call: TRBJ1-5; d_call: -; cdr3_length: 14
cdr3_aa: CASSTPTGGKVETQYF; cdr3_nt: TGTGCCAGCAGCACCCCGACAGGGGGAAAGGTAGAGACCCAGTACTTC; clone_size: -; v_call: TRBV5-6; j_call: TRBJ2-5; d_call: TRBD1; cdr3_length: 16
cdr3_aa: CASSLTGLSNQPQHF; cdr3_nt: TGTGCCAGCAGCTTGACAGGGCTTAGCAATCAGCCCCAGCATTTT; clone_size: many; v_call: TRBV7-2; j_call: TRBJ1-5; d_call: TRBD1; cdr3_length: 15
cdr3_aa: CASRSGQVYEQYF; cdr3_nt: TGTGCCAGCAGGTCGGGACAGGTCTACGAGCAGTACTTC; clone_size: -; v_call: TRBV28; j_call: TRBJ2-7; d_call: TRBD1; cdr3_length: 13
cdr3_aa: CASSPIIGETQYF; cdr3_nt: TGTGCCAGCAGCCCGATTATAGGAGAGACCCAGTACTTC; clone_size: few; v_call: TRBV3-1; j_call: TRBJ2-5; d_call: -; cdr3_length: 13
cdr3_aa: CASSPERVNVKNIQYF; cdr3_nt: TGTGCCAGCAGCCCAGAACGGGTTAACGTGAAAAACATTCAGTACTTC; clone_size: -; v_call: TRBV7-8; j_call: TRBJ2-4; d_call: -; cdr3_length: 16
cdr3_aa: CATSSDSTYEQYF; cdr3_nt: TGCGCCACCTCAAGCGACAGTACCTACGAGCAGTACTTC; clone_size: many; v_call: TRBV5-1; j_call: TRBJ2-7; d_call: -; cdr3_length: 13
cdr3_aa: CAIRGTGESTEAFF; cdr3_nt: TGTGCCATCAGGGGAACAGGGGAATCCACTGAAGCTTTCTTT; clone_size: few; v_call: TRBV10-3; j_call: TRBJ1-1; d_call: TRBD1; cdr3_length: 14
cdr3_aa: CASSLGRDRAYGYTF; cdr3_nt: TGTGCCAGCAGTCTGGGCCGGGACAGGGCCTATGGCTACACCTTC; clone_size: many; v_call: TRBV28; j_call: TRBJ1-2; d_call: TRBD1; cdr3_length: 15
cdr3_aa: CASSHKLTKAFF; cdr3_nt: TGTGCCAGCAGCCACAAGTTGACAAAAGCTTTCTTT; clone_size: few; v_call: TRBV6-2/TRBV6-3; j_call: TRBJ1-1; d_call: -; cdr3_length: 12